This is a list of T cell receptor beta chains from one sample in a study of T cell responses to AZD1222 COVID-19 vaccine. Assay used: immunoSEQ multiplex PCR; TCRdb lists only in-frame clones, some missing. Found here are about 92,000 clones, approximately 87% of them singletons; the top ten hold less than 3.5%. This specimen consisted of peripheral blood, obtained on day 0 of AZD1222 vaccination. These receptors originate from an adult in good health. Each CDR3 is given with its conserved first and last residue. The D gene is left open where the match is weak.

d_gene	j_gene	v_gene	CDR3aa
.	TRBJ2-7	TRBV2	CASSEGLVSHYEQYF
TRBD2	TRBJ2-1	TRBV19	CASSIASSGIGEQFF
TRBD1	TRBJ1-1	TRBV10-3	CAISRDRGSTEAFF
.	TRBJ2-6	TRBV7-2	CASSLPRSSGANVLTF
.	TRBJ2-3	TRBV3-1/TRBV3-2	CASSQDPGRTDTQYF
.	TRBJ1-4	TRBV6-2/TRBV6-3	CASSLHGGSVWEKLFF
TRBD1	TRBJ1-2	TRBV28	CASSRRQGWNGYTF
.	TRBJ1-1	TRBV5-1	CASSPGQMNTEAFF
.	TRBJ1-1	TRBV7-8	CASSSVGYPFNTEAFF
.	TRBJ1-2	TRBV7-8	CASSLVGQGYGYTF
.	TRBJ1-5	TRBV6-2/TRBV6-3	CASSSIRGQPQHF
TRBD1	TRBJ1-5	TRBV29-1	CSVGQTGAPQHF
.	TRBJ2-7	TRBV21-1	CASSKALEDRGTHEQYF
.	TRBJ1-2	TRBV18	CASSPPSNRRRYTF
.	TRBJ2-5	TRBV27	CASRPRLVKETQYF
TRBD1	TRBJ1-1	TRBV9	CASSVGQGDSMNTEAFF
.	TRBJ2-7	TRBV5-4	CASSLNLRSYEQYF
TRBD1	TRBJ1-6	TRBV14	CASSQDRADNSPLHF
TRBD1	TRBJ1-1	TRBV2	CASSVDRGGEAFF
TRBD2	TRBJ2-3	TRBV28	CASSLWASGRGADTQYF